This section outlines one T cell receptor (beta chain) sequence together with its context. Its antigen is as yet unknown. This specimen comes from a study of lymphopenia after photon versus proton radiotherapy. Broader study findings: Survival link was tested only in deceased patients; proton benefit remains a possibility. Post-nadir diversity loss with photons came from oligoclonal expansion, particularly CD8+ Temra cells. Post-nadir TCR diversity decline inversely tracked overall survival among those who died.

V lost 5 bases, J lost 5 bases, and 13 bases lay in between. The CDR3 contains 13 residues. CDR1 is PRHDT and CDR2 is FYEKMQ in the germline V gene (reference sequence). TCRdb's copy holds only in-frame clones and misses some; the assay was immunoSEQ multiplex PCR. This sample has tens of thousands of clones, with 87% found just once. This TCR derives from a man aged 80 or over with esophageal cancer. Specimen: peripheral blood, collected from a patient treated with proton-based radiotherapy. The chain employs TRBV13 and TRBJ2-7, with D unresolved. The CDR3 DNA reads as TGTGCCAGCAGCCTACTTCTGTTCGACGAGCAGTACTTC. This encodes CASSLLLFDEQYF.